This is a list of T cell receptor beta chains from one sample in a study of shared clonotypes between healthy human individuals. Sequencing used immunoSEQ multiplex PCR; TCRdb keeps in-frame clones, though not all of them. This sample has about 2.1 million clones, with approximately 92% found just once. What was sequenced was naive CD8+ T cells from PBMCs. The receptor source for this set is a man in his late teens or twenties in good health. Some clones in this sample may be carry-over from other donors' samples. Each CDR3 is given with its conserved first and last residue. The D gene is left open where the match is weak. Clone sizes are given selectively: once, few, many, or a class where the clone is expanded.

d_call: -; cdr3_length: 14; j_call: TRBJ2-1; v_call: TRBV9; clone_size: -; cdr3_aa: CASSVEAPNIEQFF; cdr3_nt: TGTGCCAGCAGCGTAGAGGCCCCAAATATCGAGCAGTTCTTC
d_call: TRBD1; cdr3_length: 17; j_call: TRBJ1-2; v_call: TRBV7-2; clone_size: -; cdr3_aa: CASTLLPGQVTNYGYTF; cdr3_nt: TGTGCCAGCACCCTCCTTCCGGGACAGGTTACTAACTATGGCTACACCTTC
d_call: -; cdr3_length: 11; j_call: TRBJ2-5; v_call: TRBV29-1; clone_size: -; cdr3_aa: CSADSQETQYF; cdr3_nt: TGCAGCGCGGACAGCCAAGAGACCCAGTACTTC
d_call: TRBD1; cdr3_length: 17; j_call: TRBJ2-2; v_call: TRBV18; clone_size: once; cdr3_aa: CASSSSGTGEFTGELFF; cdr3_nt: TGTGCCAGCTCATCGTCCGGGACAGGGGAGTTCACCGGGGAGCTGTTTTTT
d_call: -; cdr3_length: 13; j_call: TRBJ2-2; v_call: TRBV27; clone_size: -; cdr3_aa: CASTSLNTGELFF; cdr3_nt: TGTGCCAGCACCTCCCTCAACACCGGGGAGCTGTTTTTT
d_call: -; cdr3_length: 12; j_call: TRBJ2-1; v_call: TRBV7-6; clone_size: -; cdr3_aa: CASSALGNEQFF; cdr3_nt: TGTGCCAGCAGCGCCTTGGGCAATGAGCAGTTCTTC
d_call: -; cdr3_length: 14; j_call: TRBJ1-4; v_call: TRBV27; clone_size: -; cdr3_aa: CASSLGGINEKLFF; cdr3_nt: TGTGCCAGCAGTTTAGGGGGAATTAATGAAAAACTGTTTTTT
d_call: TRBD1; cdr3_length: 16; j_call: TRBJ2-1; v_call: TRBV6-5; clone_size: -; cdr3_aa: CASSYSVTGGYNEQFF; cdr3_nt: TGTGCCAGCAGTTACTCGGTGACAGGGGGCTACAATGAGCAGTTCTTC
d_call: TRBD1; cdr3_length: 21; j_call: TRBJ1-5; v_call: TRBV12-5; clone_size: -; cdr3_aa: CASGPSMVPQGEMNSNQPQHF; cdr3_nt: TGTGCTAGTGGTCCCAGCATGGTCCCCCAGGGGGAGATGAATAGCAATCAGCCCCAGCATTTT
d_call: TRBD2; cdr3_length: 19; j_call: TRBJ2-3; v_call: TRBV29-1; clone_size: once; cdr3_aa: CSVGLPLAGTDTRTDTQYF; cdr3_nt: TGCAGCGTTGGATTGCCTTTAGCGGGAACCGACACCCGCACAGATACGCAGTATTTT
d_call: TRBD2; cdr3_length: 13; j_call: TRBJ2-7; v_call: TRBV6-5; clone_size: -; cdr3_aa: CASSYNRGDEQYF; cdr3_nt: TGTGCCAGCAGTTACAATCGGGGGGACGAGCAGTACTTC
d_call: TRBD1; cdr3_length: 16; j_call: TRBJ2-7; v_call: TRBV28; clone_size: -; cdr3_aa: CASTLGNGQGAGEQYF; cdr3_nt: TGTGCCAGCACCCTGGGGAACGGACAGGGGGCGGGAGAGCAGTACTTC
d_call: -; cdr3_length: 13; j_call: TRBJ2-7; v_call: TRBV11-2; clone_size: -; cdr3_aa: CASSSSLRYEQYF; cdr3_nt: TGTGCCAGCAGCTCATCCCTGAGGTACGAGCAGTACTTC
d_call: -; cdr3_length: 17; j_call: TRBJ2-5; v_call: TRBV25-1; clone_size: -; cdr3_aa: CASSEYTPGIIQETQYF; cdr3_nt: TGTGCCAGCAGTGAATATACCCCAGGGATCATCCAAGAGACCCAGTACTTC
d_call: -; cdr3_length: 15; j_call: TRBJ1-1; v_call: TRBV10-3; clone_size: -; cdr3_aa: CAISESDNMNTEAFF; cdr3_nt: TGTGCCATCAGTGAGTCGGACAATATGAACACTGAAGCTTTCTTT
d_call: -; cdr3_length: 14; j_call: TRBJ2-7; v_call: TRBV6-6; clone_size: -; cdr3_aa: CASSAAGAPYEQYF; cdr3_nt: TGTGCCAGCAGCGCCGCCGGGGCGCCCTACGAGCAGTACTTC
d_call: -; cdr3_length: 15; j_call: TRBJ1-5; v_call: TRBV5-6; clone_size: -; cdr3_aa: CASFSWGVRNQPQHF; cdr3_nt: TGTGCCAGCTTCAGTTGGGGGGTACGCAATCAGCCCCAGCATTTT
d_call: -; cdr3_length: 14; j_call: TRBJ1-2; v_call: TRBV5-1; clone_size: -; cdr3_aa: CASSWAVNSYGYTF; cdr3_nt: TGCGCCAGCAGCTGGGCTGTGAATTCCTATGGCTACACCTTC
d_call: -; cdr3_length: 15; j_call: TRBJ2-2; v_call: TRBV6-6; clone_size: -; cdr3_aa: CASSPYNFDTGELFF; cdr3_nt: TGTGCCAGCAGTCCGTACAATTTTGACACCGGGGAGCTGTTTTTT
d_call: -; cdr3_length: 15; j_call: TRBJ2-7; v_call: TRBV18; clone_size: -; cdr3_aa: CASSPAPQGIHEQYF; cdr3_nt: TGTGCCAGCTCACCAGCCCCTCAGGGGATCCACGAGCAGTACTTC
d_call: -; cdr3_length: 14; j_call: TRBJ1-3; v_call: TRBV29-1; clone_size: -; cdr3_aa: CSVEDTLSGNTIYF; cdr3_nt: TGCAGCGTTGAAGACACCCTCTCTGGAAACACCATATATTTT
d_call: -; cdr3_length: 14; j_call: TRBJ2-1; v_call: TRBV7-9; clone_size: -; cdr3_aa: CASSPRTSPNEQFF; cdr3_nt: TGTGCCAGCAGCCCTCGGACTTCTCCCAATGAGCAGTTCTTC
d_call: -; cdr3_length: 12; j_call: TRBJ2-1; v_call: TRBV9; clone_size: -; cdr3_aa: CASSPVGDEQFF; cdr3_nt: TGTGCCAGCAGCCCCGTGGGGGATGAGCAGTTCTTC
d_call: TRBD1; cdr3_length: 17; j_call: TRBJ1-3; v_call: TRBV5-1; clone_size: -; cdr3_aa: CASSLSGTGSSGNTIYF; cdr3_nt: TGCGCCAGCAGCTTGAGCGGGACAGGATCTTCTGGAAACACCATATATTTT
d_call: -; cdr3_length: 11; j_call: TRBJ1-5; v_call: TRBV9; clone_size: few; cdr3_aa: CASGWDQPQHF; cdr3_nt: TGTGCCAGCGGTTGGGATCAGCCCCAGCATTTT
d_call: TRBD2; cdr3_length: 19; j_call: TRBJ2-1; v_call: TRBV7-9; clone_size: -; cdr3_aa: CASSSAPGLAGFLYNEQFF; cdr3_nt: TGTGCCAGCAGCTCGGCGCCCGGACTAGCGGGGTTTTTATACAATGAGCAGTTCTTC
d_call: -; cdr3_length: 14; j_call: TRBJ2-3; v_call: TRBV11-2; clone_size: -; cdr3_aa: CASSSSGPWDTQYF; cdr3_nt: TGTGCCAGCAGCTCCTCAGGCCCTTGGGATACGCAGTATTTT
d_call: -; cdr3_length: 15; j_call: TRBJ2-2; v_call: TRBV6-5; clone_size: -; cdr3_aa: CASTGRTDNTGELFF; cdr3_nt: TGTGCCAGCACCGGACGGACGGACAACACCGGGGAGCTGTTTTTT
d_call: -; cdr3_length: 13; j_call: TRBJ2-7; v_call: TRBV7-9; clone_size: -; cdr3_aa: CASSLVSSYEQYF; cdr3_nt: TGTGCCAGCAGCTTAGTTTCCTCCTACGAGCAGTACTTC
d_call: TRBD1; cdr3_length: 15; j_call: TRBJ2-7; v_call: TRBV5-1; clone_size: -; cdr3_aa: CASSSRDSSLYEQYF; cdr3_nt: TGCGCCAGCAGCTCGAGGGACAGTTCTCTCTACGAGCAGTACTTC
d_call: -; cdr3_length: 16; j_call: TRBJ2-5; v_call: TRBV6-5; clone_size: -; cdr3_aa: CASSSPPGTGRETQYF; cdr3_nt: TGTGCCAGCAGTTCACCACCGGGCACAGGGAGGGAGACCCAGTACTTC
d_call: TRBD2; cdr3_length: 14; j_call: TRBJ2-2; v_call: TRBV13; clone_size: -; cdr3_aa: CASSPGLVPGELFF; cdr3_nt: TGTGCCAGCAGCCCGGGACTAGTGCCCGGGGAGCTGTTTTTT
d_call: -; cdr3_length: 16; j_call: TRBJ1-4; v_call: TRBV29-1; clone_size: -; cdr3_aa: CSAVSAGYPLGEKLFF; cdr3_nt: TGCAGCGCCGTGAGTGCGGGGTATCCGCTCGGAGAAAAACTGTTTTTT
d_call: TRBD1; cdr3_length: 17; j_call: TRBJ2-2; v_call: TRBV11-2; clone_size: -; cdr3_aa: CASSSGTGPRGTGELFF; cdr3_nt: TGTGCCAGCAGCTCAGGGACAGGGCCCCGGGGCACCGGGGAGCTGTTTTTT
d_call: -; cdr3_length: 12; j_call: TRBJ1-3; v_call: TRBV25-1; clone_size: -; cdr3_aa: CASSGPGNTIYF; cdr3_nt: TGTGCCAGCAGTGGCCCTGGAAACACCATATATTTT
d_call: -; cdr3_length: 13; j_call: TRBJ2-7; v_call: TRBV28; clone_size: -; cdr3_aa: CATTGAITYEQYF; cdr3_nt: TGTGCCACCACCGGGGCGATTACCTACGAGCAGTACTTC
d_call: TRBD1; cdr3_length: 15; j_call: TRBJ1-3; v_call: TRBV27; clone_size: -; cdr3_aa: CASSSTGGPGNTIYF; cdr3_nt: TGTGCCAGCAGTTCCACAGGGGGCCCTGGAAACACCATATATTTT
d_call: -; cdr3_length: 13; j_call: TRBJ1-1; v_call: TRBV9; clone_size: once; cdr3_aa: CASSANGNTEAFF; cdr3_nt: TGTGCCAGCAGCGCTAATGGGAACACTGAAGCTTTCTTT
d_call: TRBD2; cdr3_length: 16; j_call: TRBJ2-5; v_call: TRBV10-3; clone_size: -; cdr3_aa: CAISVKLAGGIETQYF; cdr3_nt: TGTGCCATCAGTGTCAAACTAGCGGGAGGCATAGAGACCCAGTACTTC
d_call: TRBD1; cdr3_length: 15; j_call: TRBJ1-5; v_call: TRBV6-1; clone_size: -; cdr3_aa: CASSPTGGSNQPQHF; cdr3_nt: TGTGCCAGCAGTCCAACAGGGGGAAGCAATCAGCCCCAGCATTTT
d_call: -; cdr3_length: 13; j_call: TRBJ1-1; v_call: TRBV28; clone_size: few; cdr3_aa: CASATHMDTEAFF; cdr3_nt: TGTGCCAGCGCTACCCACATGGACACTGAAGCTTTCTTT
d_call: TRBD2; cdr3_length: 15; j_call: TRBJ2-1; v_call: TRBV7-3; clone_size: -; cdr3_aa: CASSHFRGGPNEQFF; cdr3_nt: TGTGCCAGCAGCCATTTCCGGGGAGGGCCGAATGAGCAGTTCTTC
d_call: -; cdr3_length: 17; j_call: TRBJ1-2; v_call: TRBV14; clone_size: -; cdr3_aa: CASSQDGVRLYSGGYTF; cdr3_nt: TGTGCCAGCAGCCAAGATGGGGTGCGACTCTATTCGGGGGGCTACACCTTC
d_call: -; cdr3_length: 14; j_call: TRBJ2-7; v_call: TRBV5-6; clone_size: -; cdr3_aa: CASSFEGITYEQYF; cdr3_nt: TGTGCCAGCAGCTTCGAGGGGATAACCTACGAGCAGTACTTC
d_call: TRBD2; cdr3_length: 15; j_call: TRBJ2-1; v_call: TRBV28; clone_size: once; cdr3_aa: CASSLGGRDYNEQFF; cdr3_nt: TGTGCCAGCAGTTTAGGCGGGAGAGACTACAATGAGCAGTTCTTC
d_call: TRBD1; cdr3_length: 15; j_call: TRBJ2-7; v_call: TRBV13; clone_size: -; cdr3_aa: CASSFGSTGAYEQYF; cdr3_nt: TGTGCCAGCAGCTTTGGAAGTACAGGGGCCTACGAGCAGTACTTC
d_call: TRBD1; cdr3_length: 14; j_call: TRBJ2-7; v_call: TRBV5-1; clone_size: -; cdr3_aa: CASNRGDRDYEQYF; cdr3_nt: TGCGCCAGCAATCGGGGGGACAGGGACTACGAGCAGTACTTC